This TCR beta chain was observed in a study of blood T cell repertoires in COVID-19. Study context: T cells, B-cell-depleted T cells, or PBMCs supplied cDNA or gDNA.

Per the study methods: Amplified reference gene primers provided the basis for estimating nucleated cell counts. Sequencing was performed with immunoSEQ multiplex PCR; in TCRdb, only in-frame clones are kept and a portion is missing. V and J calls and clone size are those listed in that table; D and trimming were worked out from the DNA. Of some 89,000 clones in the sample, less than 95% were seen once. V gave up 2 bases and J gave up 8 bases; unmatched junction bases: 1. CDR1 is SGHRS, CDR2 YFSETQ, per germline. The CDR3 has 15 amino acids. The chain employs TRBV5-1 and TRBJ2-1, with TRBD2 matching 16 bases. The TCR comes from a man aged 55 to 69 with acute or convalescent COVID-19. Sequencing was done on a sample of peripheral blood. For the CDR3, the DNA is TGCGCCAGCAGCTTTGGGACTAGCGGGGGGGATGAGCAGTTCTTC. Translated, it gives CASSFGTSGGDEQFF.